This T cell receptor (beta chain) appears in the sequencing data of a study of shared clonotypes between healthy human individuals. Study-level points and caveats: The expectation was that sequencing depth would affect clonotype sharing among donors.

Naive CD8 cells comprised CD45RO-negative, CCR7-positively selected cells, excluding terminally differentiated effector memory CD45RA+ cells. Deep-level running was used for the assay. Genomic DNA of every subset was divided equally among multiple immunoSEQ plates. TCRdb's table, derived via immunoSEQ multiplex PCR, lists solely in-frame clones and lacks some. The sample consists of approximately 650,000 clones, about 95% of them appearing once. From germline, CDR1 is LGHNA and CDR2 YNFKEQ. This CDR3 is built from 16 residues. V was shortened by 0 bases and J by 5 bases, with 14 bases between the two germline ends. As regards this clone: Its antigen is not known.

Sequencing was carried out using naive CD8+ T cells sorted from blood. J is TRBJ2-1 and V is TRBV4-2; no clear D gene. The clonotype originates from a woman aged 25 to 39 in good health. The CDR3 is CASSQESYISNNEQFF. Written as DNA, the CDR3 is TGTGCCAGCAGCCAAGAGAGTTATATTTCCAACAATGAGCAGTTCTTC.